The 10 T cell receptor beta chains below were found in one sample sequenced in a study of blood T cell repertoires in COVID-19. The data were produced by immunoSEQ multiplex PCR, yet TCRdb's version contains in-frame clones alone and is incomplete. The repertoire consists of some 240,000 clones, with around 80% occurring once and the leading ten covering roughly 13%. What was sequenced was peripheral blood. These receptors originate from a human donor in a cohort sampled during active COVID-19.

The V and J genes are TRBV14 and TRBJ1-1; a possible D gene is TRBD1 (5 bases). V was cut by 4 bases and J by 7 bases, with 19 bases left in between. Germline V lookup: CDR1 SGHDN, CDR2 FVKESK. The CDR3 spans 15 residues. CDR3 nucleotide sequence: TGTGCCAGCAGCCCAAGGCCCAGGGCCCTGGGTGAAGCTTTCTTT. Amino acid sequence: CASSPRPRALGEAFF.

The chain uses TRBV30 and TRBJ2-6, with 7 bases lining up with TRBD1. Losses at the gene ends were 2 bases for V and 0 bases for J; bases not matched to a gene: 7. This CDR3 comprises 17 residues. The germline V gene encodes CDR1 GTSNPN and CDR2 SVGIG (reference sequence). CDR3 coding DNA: TGTGCCTGGAGTAGGGGGCGACTCAACTCTGGGGCCAACGTCCTGACTTTC. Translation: CAWSRGRLNSGANVLTF.

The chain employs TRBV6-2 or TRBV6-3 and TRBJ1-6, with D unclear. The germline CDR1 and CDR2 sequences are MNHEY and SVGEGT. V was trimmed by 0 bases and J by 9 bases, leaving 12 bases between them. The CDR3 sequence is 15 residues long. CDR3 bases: TGTGCCAGCAGTTACTCGGTTCGGCGGTCTTCACCCCTCCACTTT. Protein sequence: CASSYSVRRSSPLHF.

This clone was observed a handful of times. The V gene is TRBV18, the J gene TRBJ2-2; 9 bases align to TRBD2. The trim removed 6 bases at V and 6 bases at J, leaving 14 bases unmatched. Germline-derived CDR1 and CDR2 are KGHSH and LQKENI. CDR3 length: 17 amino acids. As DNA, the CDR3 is TGTGCCAGCTCTCCGCTCCGGCGGGAGGGCCGGTCCGGGGAGCTGTTTTTT. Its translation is CASSPLRREGRSGELFF.

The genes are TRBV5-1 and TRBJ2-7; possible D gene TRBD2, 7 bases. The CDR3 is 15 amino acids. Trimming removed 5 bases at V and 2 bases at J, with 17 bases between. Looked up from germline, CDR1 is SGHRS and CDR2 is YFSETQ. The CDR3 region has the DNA TGCGCCAGCAGTTCGTGGGGGGGCATCGCCTACGAGCAGTACTTC. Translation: CASSSWGGIAYEQYF.

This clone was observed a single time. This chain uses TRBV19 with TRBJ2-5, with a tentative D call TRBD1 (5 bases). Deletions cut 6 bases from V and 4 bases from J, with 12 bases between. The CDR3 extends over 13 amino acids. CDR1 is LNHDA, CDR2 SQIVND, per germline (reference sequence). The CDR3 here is CASSPHGAETQYF. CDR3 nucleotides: TGTGCCAGTAGCCCTCATGGGGCAGAGACCCAGTACTTC.

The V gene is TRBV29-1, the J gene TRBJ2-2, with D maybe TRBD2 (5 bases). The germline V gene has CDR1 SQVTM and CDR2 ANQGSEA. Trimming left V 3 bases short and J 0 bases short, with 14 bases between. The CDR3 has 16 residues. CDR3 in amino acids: CSVEASGESNTGELFF. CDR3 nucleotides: TGCAGCGTTGAGGCCAGCGGAGAATCGAACACCGGGGAGCTGTTTTTT.

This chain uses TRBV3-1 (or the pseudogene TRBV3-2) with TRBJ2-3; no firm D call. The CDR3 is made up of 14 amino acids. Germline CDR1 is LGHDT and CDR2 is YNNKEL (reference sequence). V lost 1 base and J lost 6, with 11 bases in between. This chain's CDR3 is CASSQGLGSDTQYF. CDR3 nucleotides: TGTGCCAGCAGCCAAGGTCTAGGTAGCGATACGCAGTATTTT.

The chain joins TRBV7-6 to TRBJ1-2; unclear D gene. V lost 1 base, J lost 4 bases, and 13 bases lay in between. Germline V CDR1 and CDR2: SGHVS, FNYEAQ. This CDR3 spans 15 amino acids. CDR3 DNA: TGTGCCAGCAGCTTAGGAGGCAGGAGGTCCTATGGCTACACCTTC. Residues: CASSLGGRRSYGYTF.

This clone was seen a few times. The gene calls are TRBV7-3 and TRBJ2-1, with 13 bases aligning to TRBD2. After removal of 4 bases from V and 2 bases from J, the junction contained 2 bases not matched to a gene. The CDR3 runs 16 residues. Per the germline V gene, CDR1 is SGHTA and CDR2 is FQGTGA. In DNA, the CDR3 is TGTGCCAGCAGCTATACTAGCGGGGGGGCCTACAATGAGCAGTTCTTC. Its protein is CASSYTSGGAYNEQFF.